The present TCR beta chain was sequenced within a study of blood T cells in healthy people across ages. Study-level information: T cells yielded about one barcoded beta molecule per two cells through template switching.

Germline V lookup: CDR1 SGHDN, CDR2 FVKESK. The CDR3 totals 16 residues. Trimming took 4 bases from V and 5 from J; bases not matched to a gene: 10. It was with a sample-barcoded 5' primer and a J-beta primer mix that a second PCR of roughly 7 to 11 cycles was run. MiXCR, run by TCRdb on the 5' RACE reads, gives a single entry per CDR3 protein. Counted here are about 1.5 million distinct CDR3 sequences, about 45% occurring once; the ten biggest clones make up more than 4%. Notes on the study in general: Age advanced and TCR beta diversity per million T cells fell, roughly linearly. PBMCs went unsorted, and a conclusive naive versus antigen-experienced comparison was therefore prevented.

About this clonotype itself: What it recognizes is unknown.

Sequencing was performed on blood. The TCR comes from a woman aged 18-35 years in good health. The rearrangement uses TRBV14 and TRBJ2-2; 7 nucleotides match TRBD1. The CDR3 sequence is CASSRIWDSLTGELFF. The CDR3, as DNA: TGTGCCAGCAGCCGGATATGGGACAGCCTAACCGGGGAGCTGTTTTTT.